The TCR beta chain under discussion was sequenced for a study of CD8 T cells in Susac syndrome. Overall study findings and caveats: That the number of individuals in its TCR sequencing and HLA analysis was relatively small was acknowledged by the study.

Random hexamers served to reverse transcribe roughly 0.5 to 1 ug RNA. Amplification of TCR beta CDR3 used immunoSEQ multiplex PCR across 54 Vbeta and 13 Jbeta. From the immunoSEQ multiplex PCR reads, TCRdb called clonotypes with MiXCR, one entry per CDR3 protein. The data show roughly 150,000 distinct CDR3 sequences, under 95% seen once. TCR beta sequences were obtained from blood CD8+ and CD4+ T cells. The CDR3 is 14 amino acids. The V gene's germline CDR1 is SGHDT and CDR2 YYEEEE. V lost 0 bases, J lost 7 bases, and 14 bases lay in between. Worth noting for this clonotype: Its antigen is unknown.

The gene calls are TRBV5-6 and TRBJ2-7, with D tentatively TRBD1 (5 bases). The sequencing input was CD4+ T cells from PBMCs. The clonotype was recovered from a human donor in good health. The CDR3 is CASSLGQKAREQYF. DNA for the CDR3: TGTGCCAGCAGCTTGGGACAGAAGGCGCGGGAGCAGTACTTC.